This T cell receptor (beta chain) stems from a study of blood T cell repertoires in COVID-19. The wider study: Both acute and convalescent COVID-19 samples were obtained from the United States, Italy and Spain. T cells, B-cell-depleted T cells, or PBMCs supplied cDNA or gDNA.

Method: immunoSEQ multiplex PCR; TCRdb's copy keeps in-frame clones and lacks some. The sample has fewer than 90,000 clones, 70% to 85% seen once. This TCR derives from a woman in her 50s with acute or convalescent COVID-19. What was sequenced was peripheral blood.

This CDR3 reads CASSRGQGPSGNTIYF. The CDR3 nucleotides are TGTGCCAGCAGTCGCGGACAGGGTCCCTCTGGAAACACCATATATTTT. The gene calls are TRBV7-2 and TRBJ1-3, with TRBD1 identical over 8 bases. Germline-derived CDR1 and CDR2 are SGHTA and FQGNSA. The CDR3 runs 16 residues. The V and J ends lost 6 bases and 0 bases, in that order; junction bases with no gene match: 7.